Presented here are 14 T cell receptor beta chains from one specimen sequenced in a study of CD8+CD57+ T cells in acquired aplastic anemia. Template material for TCR beta VDJ and CDR3 profiling consisted of genomic DNA. Each CDR3 protein gets one entry after TCRdb re-called the reads with MiXCR. This table holds about 220,000 distinct CDR3 sequences, 34% found once. The sequenced material came from sorted CD4+, CD8+, or CD8+CD57+ T cells (not recorded which) from PBMCs. These receptors all stem from a human donor in good health, serving as a control.

The V gene is TRBV7-9, the J gene TRBJ1-5; the D is unclear. V lost 5 bases, J lost 5 bases, and 10 bases lay in between. The length of the CDR3 is 13 residues. Germline CDR1 and CDR2: SEHNR and FQNEAQ (reference sequence). The DNA of the CDR3 is TGTGCCAGCAGCCCGGACCCACATCAGCCCCAGCATTTT. Its protein is CASSPDPHQPQHF.

About this clonotype: A much larger clone lies a single base off, so this may be a read error. The chain employs TRBV7-3 and TRBJ1-2, with D unresolved. The CDR3 is made up of 13 amino acids. The germline V gene has CDR1 SGHTA and CDR2 FQGTGA. V was trimmed by 3 bases and J by 5 bases, leaving 10 bases between them. The CDR3 nucleotides are TGTGCCAGCAGCTTCACCGGAGAGTATGGCTACACCTTC. Protein sequence: CASSFTGEYGYTF.

At least ten counts were recorded for this clonotype. The chain links TRBV7-2 to TRBJ1-3, with 11 bases aligning to TRBD1. Germline loops: CDR1 SGHTA, CDR2 FQGNSA. Losses at the gene ends were 7 bases for V and 5 bases for J; bases not matched to a gene: 4. The CDR3 is 14 residues long. The CDR3 region is CASTQDRGRNTIYF. CDR3 coding DNA: TGTGCCAGCACCCAGGACAGGGGGCGAAACACCATATATTTT.

In its sample, this clonotype was seen once. This CDR3 is CASMVRRYGYTF. The CDR3 DNA sequence: TGTGCCAGCATGGTCAGGCGCTATGGCTACACCTTC. The chain couples TRBV2 to TRBJ1-2; unclear D gene. The CDR3 is 12 amino acids. V was cut by 7 bases and J by 4 bases, with 10 bases left in between. Germline CDR1 and CDR2: SNHLY and FYNNEI.

This chain connects TRBV10-3 to TRBJ2-1, with 7 positions matching TRBD1. CDR3 length: 13 residues. Germline trimming cut 7 bases from V and 7 bases from J; bases unmatched to any gene: 7. CDR1 is ENHRY and CDR2 is SYGVKD in the germline V gene. This chain's CDR3 is CAIMRQGGNEQFF. In nucleotides, the CDR3 is TGTGCCATCATGCGACAGGGTGGGAATGAGCAGTTCTTC.

This clonotype turned up a few times. A clone one base away is much larger, so this may be a read error. The J gene is TRBJ2-1, the V gene TRBV2; D is undetermined. Germline assignment: CDR1 SNHLY and CDR2 FYNNEI. The CDR3 runs to 12 residues. CDR3 coding DNA: TGTGCCAGCAGTGAAGGCTACGATGAGCAGTTCTTC. As protein: CASSEGYDEQFF.

A note on this clonotype: This may come from a read error, since a much larger clone is one base off. The CDR3 ends on some other residue instead of the conserved phenylalanine or tryptophan, so this is likely a read error. The genes are TRBV7-2 and TRBJ1-2; 7 nucleotides match TRBD1. Trimming at V came to 5 bases and at J to 8 bases, leaving 11 bases not matched to a gene. The germline V gene encodes CDR1 SGHTA and CDR2 FQGNSA. The CDR3 extends over 14 amino acids. The CDR3 region is CASSVQGTPGGYTL. The CDR3 coding sequence is TGTGCCAGCAGCGTACAGGGGACCCCTGGCGGCTACACCCTC.

This clonotype has more than one count but fewer than ten. The chain recombines TRBV12-5 with TRBJ2-1, with D tentatively TRBD2 (5 bases). This CDR3 is 14 amino acids long. Germline V lookup: CDR1 LGHNT, CDR2 FRNRAP. Trimming removed 5 bases from V and 0 bases from J, with 8 bases in between. CDR3 coding DNA: TGTGCTAGTGGTCCGCTAGCCTCCTACAATGAGCAGTTCTTC. Residues: CASGPLASYNEQFF.

On this clonotype: Being one base from a much bigger clone, this may be a read error. The CDR3 does not end in the conserved phenylalanine or tryptophan, so this is likely a read error. The chain uses TRBV20-1 and TRBJ2-7; 7 bases line up with TRBD1. Germline values: CDR1 DFQATT, CDR2 SNEGSKA (reference sequence). There are 16 residues in the CDR3. The junction had 9 bases not matched to a gene; V was cut back by 0 bases and J by 1 base. The DNA for the CDR3 is TGCAGTGCTAGAGATCGTTCGACAGGGTATTCCTACGAGCAGTACTCC. As protein: CSARDRSTGYSYEQYS.

This clonotype has more than one count but fewer than ten. The chain uses TRBV15 and TRBJ2-4; 7 bases map to TRBD2. Germline CDR1 is LNHNV and CDR2 is YYDKDF (reference sequence). The CDR3 is 20 amino acids. Trimming cost V 1 base and J 0 bases; bases outside gene matches: 15. CDR3 DNA: TGTGCCACCAGCAGAGTTTTCCATGGGGAGGGCCCCCTAGCCAAAAACATTCAGTACTTC. Residues: CATSRVFHGEGPLAKNIQYF.

Many counts were recorded for this clonotype. The chain has TRBV4-1 and TRBJ1-2; D not resolved. Germline V gives CDR1 MGHRA, CDR2 YSYEKL. V lost 0 bases to trimming and J lost 4 bases, with 9 bases between them. The CDR3 contains 14 residues. The CDR3 loop is CASSQEAGVYGYTF. Written as DNA, the CDR3 is TGCGCCAGCAGCCAAGAGGCGGGCGTCTATGGCTACACCTTC.

The chain couples TRBV6-1 to TRBJ2-4; no clear D. V was shortened by 4 bases and J by 1 base, with 5 bases between the two germline ends. The germline V gene has CDR1 MNHNS and CDR2 SASEGT. The CDR3 sequence is 13 residues long. Written as DNA, the CDR3 is TGTGCCAGCAGTGCATCGGCCAAAAACATTCAGTACTTC. Translated: CASSASAKNIQYF.

This clonotype was picked up many times. The genes are TRBV12-3 or TRBV12-4 and TRBJ2-3; TRBD1 matches at 10 bases. The CDR3 extends over 14 amino acids. J gave up 4 bases and V 5 bases, and 3 bases lay outside the gene matches. The CDR3 here is CASSPGTGADTQYF. CDR3 nucleotides: TGTGCCAGCAGTCCCGGGACAGGGGCAGATACGCAGTATTTT.

This clonotype was counted only a few times. A read error is possible here, since a much larger clone lies one base away. This rearrangement joins TRBV20-1 to TRBJ2-7; D assignment may be TRBD1 or TRBD2 (5 bases each). Per the germline V gene, CDR1 is DFQATT and CDR2 is SNEGSKA (reference sequence). V was trimmed by 6 bases and J by 0 bases, leaving 12 bases between them. The CDR3 sequence is 13 residues long. The CDR3 coding sequence is TGCAGTGCCCCCAGGGACCACTCCTACGAGCAGTACTTC. It encodes CSAPRDHSYEQYF.